This T cell receptor beta chain was profiled in a study of shared clonotypes between healthy human individuals. Germline CDR1 is ENHRY and CDR2 is SYGVKD. The CDR3 loop spans 15 amino acids. V dropped 4 bases and J dropped 3 bases, with 15 bases sitting between them. In the naive CD8 group, cells lacked CD45RO and were positively selected for CCR7, so terminally differentiated effector memory CD45RA+ cells were left out. The method was immunoSEQ multiplex PCR; TCRdb's version includes in-frame clones alone and lacks a portion of them. Counted here are roughly 2.1 million clones, about 92% occurring once; the ten biggest clones make up around 1.7%.

Input material: naive CD8+ T cells from PBMCs. The receptor's source is a man aged 18-30 years in good health. Some clones in this sample may be carry-over from other donors' samples. This chain connects TRBV10-3 to TRBJ1-1; D gene uncertain. The CDR3 coding sequence is TGTGCCATCAGTGGATCAGCGGAGGGCGACACTGAAGCTTTCTTT. Translating gives CAISGSAEGDTEAFF.